This T cell receptor (beta chain) was captured in a study of T cells in narcolepsy. Background on the study: Donors had narcolepsy type 1 or type 2, or were healthy controls.

Overall study results and limits: Autoreactive clone sequences were missing from some blood memory CD4+ repertoires. HCRT-specific and TRIB2-specific autoreactive clonotypes appeared among same-patient CSF and blood CD4+ clonotypes. Reportedly, autoreactive clonotypes were serially detected in patients' blood but not controls'.

On this clone itself: The antigen remains undetermined.

The CDR3 sequence is 14 residues long. Germline V lookup: CDR1 SGDLS, CDR2 YYNGEE. Between the trimmed V and J ends, which lost 0 bases and 1 base, there was a span of 7 bases. Generated by immunoSEQ multiplex PCR, the TCRdb table keeps only in-frame clones and is missing some. The sample consists of 30,000 to 40,000 clones, roughly 90% of them appearing once. This clonotype was sampled from a human donor with narcolepsy. This chain connects TRBV9 to TRBJ2-5; either TRBD1 or TRBD2 may supply D (5 bases each). The sample taken for sequencing was CD45RA- memory CD4+ T cells from PBMCs. The DNA of the CDR3 is TGTGCCAGCAGCGTAGGGGGGTTCCAAGAGACCCAGTACTTC. It encodes CASSVGGFQETQYF.